This TCR beta chain came from a study of blood T cell repertoires in COVID-19. Study context: The samples span acute and convalescent COVID-19 from the United States, Italy and Spain. Sources were T cells, B-cell-depleted T cells, or PBMCs; the material itself was cDNA or gDNA.

Source study methods: Cell counts per sample came from amplifying reference gene primers. Sequencing used immunoSEQ multiplex PCR; TCRdb keeps in-frame clones, though not all of them. V and J calls and clone size are copied from that table; D and trimming were computed from the DNA. Of 150,000 or so clones listed, 70% to 85% are singletons. Trimming pared 7 bases from V and 1 base from J, leaving 13 bases between. This CDR3 is built from 14 residues. The germline V gene has CDR1 MNHEY and CDR2 SVGAGI. This sequence originates from a man aged 55 to 70 who had recovered from COVID-19. The V call is TRBV6-5, the J call TRBJ1-1, with unresolved D. The sample consisted of peripheral blood. In nucleotides, the CDR3 is TGTGCCAGCACCGGCGTAGCTAGGAACACTGAAGCTTTCTTT. Residues: CASTGVARNTEAFF.